These T cell receptor beta chains were read from a single sample in a study of cytomegalovirus exposure and HLA in healthy donors. Produced via immunoSEQ multiplex PCR; TCRdb's table is partial and in-frame only. The sample records some 130,000 clones, roughly 79% being singletons. Specimen: PBMCs. Receptor source: a man aged 25 to 40 in good health and CMV-seropositive. The CDR3 runs from the conserved cysteine through the conserved F or W.

>TRBV6-1
CASSEAGLAVLSSYEQYF
>TRBV29-1
CSVQGGVSYEQYF
>TRBV9
CASSVGRGGGAGDSPLHF
>TRBV14
CASSLGTVYNEQFF
>TRBV5-1
CASSLEATYYEQYF
>TRBV2
CASSDLGAYF
>TRBV7-2
CASSLGGGGATDTQYF
>TRBV2
CASSPLQGVKHEQYF
>TRBV11-2
CASSSPPTRVESGELFF
>TRBV27
CASSLTGGANGYTF
>TRBV7-2
CASSLGESNTEAFF
>TRBV7-2
CASSFNLGGTEAFF
>TRBV7-3
CASSLWGGDDNEQFF
>TRBV27
CASSGSGRIDTQYF
>TRBV19
CASSIPMNTEAFF
>TRBV9
CASSAQTGPGNTIYF
>TRBV19
CASSIALAGGPPDTQYF
>TRBV10-2
CASSPEGGNYGYTF
>TRBV27
CASTRGQGGYEQYF
>TRBV9
CASSGARGSTGELFF
>TRBV4-1
CASSQGLAGGLAQYF
>TRBV5-6
CASSLSVRTGGGETQYF
>TRBV18
CASSNSRDGELFF
>TRBV5-4
CASSFLGTGGYEQYF
>TRBV4-3
CASSQDLGQGAVEAFF
>TRBV10-1
CASSDARGGANVLTF